This T cell receptor beta chain was sequenced for a study of vaccination effects on CD4 cells after COVID-19. Study outcomes and limitations: The study found marked clonal contraction of infection- and vaccine-induced clones late after vaccination.

With respect to this clone: The antigen is not known.

Repertoires were generated with immunoSEQ multiplex PCR, while TCRdb's copy carries only in-frame clones and drops some. The sample contains some 65,000 clones, approximately 76% of which appear only once. This CDR3 spans 16 amino acids. V lost 4 bases and J lost 0; bases outside the gene matches: 5. Antigen-specific CD4+ T cell clonotypes were called by their expansion after viral peptide-pool culture in ViraFEST. Investigators separated out CD4+ T cells once less than 11 days of culture had passed. Previously uninfected by SARS-CoV-2, the vaccine recipients also showed negative nucleocapsid antibodies. Supplemented with 9.5 to 10 IU/ml IL-2 and roughly 10 ug/ml peptides, two million PBMC per well were kept in culture. Researchers swapped half the medium for IL-2 medium on both days 3 and 7.

The V call is TRBV23-1, the J call TRBJ1-4, with 7 bases fitting TRBD1. TRBV23-1 carries the ORF label, with uncertain function. This TCR came from a human donor who received a COVID-19 vaccine. The material was CD4+ T cells from PBMCs cultured with HCoV-NL63 spike peptides, obtained before COVID-19 vaccination. As DNA, the CDR3 is TGCGCCAGCAGTCTACAGGGGACAGCAACTAATGAAAAACTGTTTTTT. Its translation: CASSLQGTATNEKLFF.